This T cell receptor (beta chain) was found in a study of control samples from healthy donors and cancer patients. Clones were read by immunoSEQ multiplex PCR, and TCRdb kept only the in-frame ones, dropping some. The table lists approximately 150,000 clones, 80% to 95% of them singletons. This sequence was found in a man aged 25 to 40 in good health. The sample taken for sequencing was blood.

CDR3 residues: CASSTLDTYGYTF. The CDR3, as DNA: TGTGCCAGTAGTACCCTGGACACCTATGGCTACACCTTC. J is TRBJ1-2 and V is TRBV19, with D perhaps matching TRBD1 (5 bases). CDR3 size: 13 residues. Trimming pared 4 bases from V and 4 bases from J, leaving 10 bases between. CDR1 is LNHDA and CDR2 is SQIVND in the germline V gene (reference sequence).